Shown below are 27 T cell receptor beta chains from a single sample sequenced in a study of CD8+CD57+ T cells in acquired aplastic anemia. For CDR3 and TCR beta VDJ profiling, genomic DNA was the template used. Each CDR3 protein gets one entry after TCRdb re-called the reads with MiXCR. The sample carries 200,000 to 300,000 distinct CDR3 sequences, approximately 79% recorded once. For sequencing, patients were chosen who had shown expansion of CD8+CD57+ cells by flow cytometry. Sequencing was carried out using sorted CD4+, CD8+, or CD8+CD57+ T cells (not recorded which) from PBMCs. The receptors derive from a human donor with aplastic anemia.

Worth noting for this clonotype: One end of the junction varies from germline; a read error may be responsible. DNA for the CDR3: TGTGCCAGCAGCTTTGGTCTCACAGGGAACTCTGAAGCTTTCTTT. Translation: CASSFGLTGNSEAFF. This chain connects TRBV7-9 to TRBJ1-1; a weak D match, TRBD1 (6 bases). This CDR3 has 15 residues. Germline V lookup: CDR1 SEHNR, CDR2 FQNEAQ (reference sequence).

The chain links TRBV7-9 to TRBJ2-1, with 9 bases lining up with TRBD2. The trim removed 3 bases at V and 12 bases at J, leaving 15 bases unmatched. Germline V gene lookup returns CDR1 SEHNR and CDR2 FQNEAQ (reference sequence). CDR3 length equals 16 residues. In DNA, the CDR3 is TGTGCCAGCAGCTTTGAAAGAAGCGGGGGGAGCGCTGGGCAGTTCTTC. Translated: CASSFERSGGSAGQFF.

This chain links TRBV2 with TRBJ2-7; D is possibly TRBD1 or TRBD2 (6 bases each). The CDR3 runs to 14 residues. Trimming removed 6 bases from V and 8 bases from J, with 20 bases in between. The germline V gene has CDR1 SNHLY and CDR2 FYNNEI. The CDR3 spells CASSDGGLASQQYV. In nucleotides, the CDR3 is TGTGCCAGCAGCGACGGGGGCCTAGCCTCGCAGCAGTACGTC.

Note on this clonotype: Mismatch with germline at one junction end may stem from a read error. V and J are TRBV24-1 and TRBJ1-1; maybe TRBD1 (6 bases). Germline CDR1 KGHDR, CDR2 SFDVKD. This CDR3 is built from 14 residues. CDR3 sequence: CATSDLSGDTGALF. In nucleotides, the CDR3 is TGTGCCACCAGTGATTTGTCAGGGGACACCGGGGCTCTCTTT.

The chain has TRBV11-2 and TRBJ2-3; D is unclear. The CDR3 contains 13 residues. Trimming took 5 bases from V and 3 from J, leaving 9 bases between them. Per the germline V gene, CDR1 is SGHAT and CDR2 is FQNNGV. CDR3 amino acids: CASSLQVTDTQYF. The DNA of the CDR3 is TGTGCCAGCAGCCTCCAGGTGACAGATACGCAGTATTTT.

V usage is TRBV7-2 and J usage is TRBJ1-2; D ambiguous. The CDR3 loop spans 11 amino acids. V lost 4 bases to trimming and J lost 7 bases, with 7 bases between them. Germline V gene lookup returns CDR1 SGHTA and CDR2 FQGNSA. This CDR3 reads CASSSLSGYTF. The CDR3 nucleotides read TGTGCCAGCAGCTCCCTCAGTGGCTACACCTTC.

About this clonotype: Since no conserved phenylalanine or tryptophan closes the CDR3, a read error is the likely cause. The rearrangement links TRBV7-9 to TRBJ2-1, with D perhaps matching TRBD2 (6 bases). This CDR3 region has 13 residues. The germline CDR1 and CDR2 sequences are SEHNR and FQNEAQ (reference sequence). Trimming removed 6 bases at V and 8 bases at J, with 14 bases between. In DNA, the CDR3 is TGTGCCAGCAGGGGTGGGGGGATCCATGAGCAGTTCGTC. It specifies CASRGGGIHEQFV.

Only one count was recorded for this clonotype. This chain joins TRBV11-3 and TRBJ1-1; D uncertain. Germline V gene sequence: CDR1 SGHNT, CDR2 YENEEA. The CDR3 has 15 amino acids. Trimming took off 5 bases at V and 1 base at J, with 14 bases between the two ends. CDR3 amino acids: CASSEAIARNTEAFF. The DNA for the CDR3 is TGTGCCAGCAGCGAGGCTATCGCTCGGAACACTGAAGCTTTCTTT.

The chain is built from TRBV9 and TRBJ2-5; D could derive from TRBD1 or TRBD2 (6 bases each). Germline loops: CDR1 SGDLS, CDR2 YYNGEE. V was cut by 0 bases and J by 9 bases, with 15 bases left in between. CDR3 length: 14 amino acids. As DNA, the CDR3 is TGTGCCAGCAGCGTAGGAACGGGGGCTGAGGCCCAGTACTTC. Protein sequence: CASSVGTGAEAQYF.

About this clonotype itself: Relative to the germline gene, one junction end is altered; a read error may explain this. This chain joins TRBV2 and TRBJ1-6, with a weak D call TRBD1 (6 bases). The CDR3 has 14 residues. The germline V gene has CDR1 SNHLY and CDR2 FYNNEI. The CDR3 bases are TGTGCCAGCAGTGATGAGGGGGGCAATGAACCGCTCCTCTTT. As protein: CASSDEGGNEPLLF.

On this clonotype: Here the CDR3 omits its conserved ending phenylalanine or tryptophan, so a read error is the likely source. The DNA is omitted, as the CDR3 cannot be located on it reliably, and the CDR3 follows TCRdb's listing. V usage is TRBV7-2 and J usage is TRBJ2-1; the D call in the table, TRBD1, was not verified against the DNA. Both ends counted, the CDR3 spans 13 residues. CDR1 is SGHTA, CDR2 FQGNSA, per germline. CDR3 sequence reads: CASSVGHGTKETH.

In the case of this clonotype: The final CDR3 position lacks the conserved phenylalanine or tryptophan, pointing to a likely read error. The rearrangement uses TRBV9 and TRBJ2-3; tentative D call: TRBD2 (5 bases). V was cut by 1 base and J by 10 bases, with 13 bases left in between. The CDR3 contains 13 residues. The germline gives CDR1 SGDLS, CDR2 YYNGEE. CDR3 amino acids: CASSVTGIHPQYI. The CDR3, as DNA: TGTGCCAGCAGCGTAACGGGGATTCATCCGCAGTATATT.

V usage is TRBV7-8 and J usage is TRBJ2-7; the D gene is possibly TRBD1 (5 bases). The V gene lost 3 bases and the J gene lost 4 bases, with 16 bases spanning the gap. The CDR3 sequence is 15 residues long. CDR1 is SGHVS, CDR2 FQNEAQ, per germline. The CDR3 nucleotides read TGTGCCAGCAGCTTGGTAGGGGCCCTAGTTTACGAGCAGTACTTC. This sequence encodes CASSLVGALVYEQYF.

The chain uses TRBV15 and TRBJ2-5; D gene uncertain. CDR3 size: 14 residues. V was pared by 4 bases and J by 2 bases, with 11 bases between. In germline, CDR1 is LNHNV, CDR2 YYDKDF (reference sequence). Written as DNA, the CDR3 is TGTGCCACCAGCACCCCAAGGCAGCAAGAGACCCAGTACTTC. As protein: CATSTPRQQETQYF.

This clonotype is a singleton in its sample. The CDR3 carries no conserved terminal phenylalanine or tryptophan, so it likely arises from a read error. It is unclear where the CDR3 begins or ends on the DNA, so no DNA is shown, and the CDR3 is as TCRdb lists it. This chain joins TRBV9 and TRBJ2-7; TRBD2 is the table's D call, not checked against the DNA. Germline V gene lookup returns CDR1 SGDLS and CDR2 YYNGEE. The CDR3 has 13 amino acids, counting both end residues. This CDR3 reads CASSVALAGGQEI.

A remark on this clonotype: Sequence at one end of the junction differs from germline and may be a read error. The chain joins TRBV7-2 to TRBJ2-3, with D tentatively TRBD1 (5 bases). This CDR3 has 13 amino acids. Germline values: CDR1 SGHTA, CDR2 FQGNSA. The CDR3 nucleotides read TGTGCCAGCAGCTTAGATCTCACAGGTAACACTGATTTT. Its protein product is CASSLDLTGNTDF.

The CDR3 loop is CATSEIGGDPGEQFF. CDR3 DNA: TGTGCCACCAGTGAGATCGGGGGGGATCCTGGTGAGCAGTTCTTC. J is TRBJ2-7 and V is TRBV24-1; 8 nucleotides agree with TRBD2. The end of the DNA aligns better with TRBJ2-1, so the J call may be wrong. This CDR3 has 15 amino acids. From germline, CDR1 is KGHDR and CDR2 SFDVKD.

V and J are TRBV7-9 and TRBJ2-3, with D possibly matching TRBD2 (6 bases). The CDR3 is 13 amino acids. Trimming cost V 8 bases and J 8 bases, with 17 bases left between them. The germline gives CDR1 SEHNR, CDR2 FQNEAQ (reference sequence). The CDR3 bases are TGTGCCAGCGGGGACGGGGGAAACGGTACGCAGTATTTT. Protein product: CASGDGGNGTQYF. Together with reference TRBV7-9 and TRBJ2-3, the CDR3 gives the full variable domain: DTGVSQNPRHKITKRGQNVTFRCDPISEHNRLYWYRQTLGQGPEFLTYFQNEAQLEKSRLLSDRFSAERPKGSFSTLEIQRTEQGDSAMYLCASGDGGNGTQYFGPGTRLTVL.

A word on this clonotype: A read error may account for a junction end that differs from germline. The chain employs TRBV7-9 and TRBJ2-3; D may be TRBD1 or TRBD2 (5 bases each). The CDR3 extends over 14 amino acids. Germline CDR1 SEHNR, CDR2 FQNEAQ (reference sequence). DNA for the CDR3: TGTGCCAGCAGCTTAGTACCCGGGGCCGATACGTTTTGTTTT. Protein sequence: CASSLVPGADTFCF.

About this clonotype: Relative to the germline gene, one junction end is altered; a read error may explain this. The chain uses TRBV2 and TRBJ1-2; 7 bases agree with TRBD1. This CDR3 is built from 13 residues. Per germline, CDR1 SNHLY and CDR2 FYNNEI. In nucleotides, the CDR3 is TGTGCCAGCAGGCGACAGGGAGGAGGGGCCCAGAATTTC. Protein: CASRRQGGGAQNF.

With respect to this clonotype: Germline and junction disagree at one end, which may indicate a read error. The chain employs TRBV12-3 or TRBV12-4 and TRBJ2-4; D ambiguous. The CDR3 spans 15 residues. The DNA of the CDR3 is TGTGCCAGCAGCTTTAACGTAATAGCCAAAAACACTCAGTACTTC. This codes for CASSFNVIAKNTQYF.

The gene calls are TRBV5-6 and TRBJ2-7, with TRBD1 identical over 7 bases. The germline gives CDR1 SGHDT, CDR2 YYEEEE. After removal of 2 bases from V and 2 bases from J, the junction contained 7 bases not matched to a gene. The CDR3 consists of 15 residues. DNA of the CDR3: TGTGCCAGCAGCTTAGCCCCCGGGACAGCCTACGAGCAGTACTTC. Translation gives CASSLAPGTAYEQYF.

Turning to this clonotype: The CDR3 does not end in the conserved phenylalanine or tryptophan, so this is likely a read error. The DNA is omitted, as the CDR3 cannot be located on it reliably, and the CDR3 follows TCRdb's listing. This CDR3 is CASSFHLGSETDA. The rearrangement uses TRBV7-9 and TRBJ2-1; TRBD2 is the table's D call, not checked against the DNA. The CDR3 numbers 13 amino acids, ends counted. Germline V gene lookup returns CDR1 SEHNR and CDR2 FQNEAQ (reference sequence).

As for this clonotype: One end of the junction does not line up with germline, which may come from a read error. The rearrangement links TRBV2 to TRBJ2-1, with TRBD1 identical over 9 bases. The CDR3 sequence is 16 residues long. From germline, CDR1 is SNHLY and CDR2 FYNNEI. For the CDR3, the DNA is TGCGCCAGCAGCTTGGCCCAGGGACAGGGTTACACTGAACAGTTCTTC. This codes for CASSLAQGQGYTEQFF. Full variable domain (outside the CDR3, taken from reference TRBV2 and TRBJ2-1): EPEVTQTPSHQVTQMGQEVILRCVPISNHLYFYWYRQILGQKVEFLVSFYNNEISEKSEIFDDQFSVERPDGSNFTLKIRSTKLEDSAMYFCASSLAQGQGYTEQFFGPGTRLTVL.

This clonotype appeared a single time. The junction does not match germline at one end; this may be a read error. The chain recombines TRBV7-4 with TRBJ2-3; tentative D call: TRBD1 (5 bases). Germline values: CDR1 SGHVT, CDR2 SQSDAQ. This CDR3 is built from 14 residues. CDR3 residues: CASSVVVTSSTQGF. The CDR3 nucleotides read TGTGCCAGCAGTGTAGTGGTTACGAGCAGTACGCAGGGCTTT. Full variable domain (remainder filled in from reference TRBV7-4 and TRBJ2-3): GAGVSQSPRYKVAKRGRDVALRCDSISGHVTLYWYRQTLGQGSEVLTYSQSDAQRDKSGRPSGRFSAERPERSVSTLKIQRTEQGDSAVYLCASSVVVTSSTQGFGPGTRLTVL.

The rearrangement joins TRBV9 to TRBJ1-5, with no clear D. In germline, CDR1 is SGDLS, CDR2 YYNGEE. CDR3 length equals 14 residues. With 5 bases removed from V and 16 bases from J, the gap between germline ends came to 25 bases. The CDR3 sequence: CASSEWTSGSLRHF. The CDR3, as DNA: TGTGCCAGCAGTGAATGGACTAGCGGTTCACTACGACATTTT.

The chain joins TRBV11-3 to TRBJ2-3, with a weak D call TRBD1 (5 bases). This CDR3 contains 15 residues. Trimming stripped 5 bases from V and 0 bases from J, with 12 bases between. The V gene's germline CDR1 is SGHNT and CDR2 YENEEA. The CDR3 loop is CASSERRQSTDTQYF. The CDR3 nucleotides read TGTGCCAGCAGCGAAAGGAGACAGAGCACAGATACGCAGTATTTT.